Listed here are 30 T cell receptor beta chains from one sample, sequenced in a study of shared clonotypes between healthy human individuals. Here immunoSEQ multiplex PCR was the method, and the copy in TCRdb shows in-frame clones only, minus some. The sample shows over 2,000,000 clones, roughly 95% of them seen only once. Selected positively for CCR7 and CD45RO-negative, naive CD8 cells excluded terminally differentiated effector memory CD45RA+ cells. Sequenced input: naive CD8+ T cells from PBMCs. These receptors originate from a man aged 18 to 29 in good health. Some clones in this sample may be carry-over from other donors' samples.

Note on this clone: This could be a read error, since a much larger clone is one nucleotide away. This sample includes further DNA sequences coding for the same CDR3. CDR3 DNA sequence: TGTGCCAGCAGCTTAGGTACTGAAGCTTTCTTT. It translates to CASSLGTEAFF. This chain links TRBV5-4 with TRBJ1-1; D call uncertain. The germline gives CDR1 SGHNT, CDR2 YYREEE (reference sequence). The CDR3 length is 11 residues. Trimming shortened V by 2 bases and J by 5 bases, and 4 bases separated the two germline ends.

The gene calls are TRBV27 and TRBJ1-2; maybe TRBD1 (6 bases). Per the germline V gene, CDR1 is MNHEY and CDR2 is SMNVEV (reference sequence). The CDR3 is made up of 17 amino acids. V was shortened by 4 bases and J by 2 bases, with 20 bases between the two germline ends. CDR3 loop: CASSSLLSGGRNYGYTF. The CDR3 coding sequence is TGTGCCAGCAGTTCTCTTTTGAGCGGGGGGCGCAACTATGGCTACACCTTC.

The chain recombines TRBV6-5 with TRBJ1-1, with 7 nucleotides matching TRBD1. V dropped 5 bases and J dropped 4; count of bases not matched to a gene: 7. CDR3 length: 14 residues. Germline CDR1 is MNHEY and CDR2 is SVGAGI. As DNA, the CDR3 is TGTGCCAGCAGTCCCCGCAGGGGGTTCACTGAAGCTTTCTTT. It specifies CASSPRRGFTEAFF.

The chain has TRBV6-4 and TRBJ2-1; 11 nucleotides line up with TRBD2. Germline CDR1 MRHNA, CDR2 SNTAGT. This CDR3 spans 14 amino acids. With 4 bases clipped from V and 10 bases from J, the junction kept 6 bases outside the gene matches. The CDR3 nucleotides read TGTGCCAGCAGTGGGACTAGCGGGTACGGGGAGCAGTTCTTC. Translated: CASSGTSGYGEQFF.

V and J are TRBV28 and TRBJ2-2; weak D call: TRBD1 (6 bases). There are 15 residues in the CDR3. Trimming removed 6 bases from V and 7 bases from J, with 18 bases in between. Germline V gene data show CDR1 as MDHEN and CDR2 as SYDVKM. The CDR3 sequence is CASRLQGYHGGELFF. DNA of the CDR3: TGTGCCAGCAGGTTACAGGGTTATCACGGCGGGGAGCTGTTTTTT.

In DNA, the CDR3 is TGTGCTAGTGCCTTGAGGGGACTAGGCTATGACAATGAGCAGTTCTTC. Its translation: CASALRGLGYDNEQFF. The rearrangement uses TRBV12-5 and TRBJ2-1; 8 bases fit TRBD2. The V and J ends lost 7 bases and 5 bases, in that order; junction bases with no gene match: 13. This CDR3 is built from 16 residues. CDR1 is LGHNT and CDR2 is FRNRAP in the germline V gene. The full variable domain, in which reference TRBV12-5 and TRBJ2-1 provide the parts outside the CDR3, is DARVTQTPRHKVTEMGQEVTMRCQPILGHNTVFWYRQTMMQGLELLAYFRNRAPLDDSGMPKDRFSAEMPDATLATLKIQPSEPRDSAVYFCASALRGLGYDNEQFFGPGTRLTVL.

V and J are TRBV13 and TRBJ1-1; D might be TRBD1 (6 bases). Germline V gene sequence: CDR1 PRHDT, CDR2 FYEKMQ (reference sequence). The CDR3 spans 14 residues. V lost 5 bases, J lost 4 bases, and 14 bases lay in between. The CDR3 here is CASSPRGGGTEAFF. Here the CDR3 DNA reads TGTGCCAGCAGCCCGAGGGGGGGCGGCACTGAAGCTTTCTTT.

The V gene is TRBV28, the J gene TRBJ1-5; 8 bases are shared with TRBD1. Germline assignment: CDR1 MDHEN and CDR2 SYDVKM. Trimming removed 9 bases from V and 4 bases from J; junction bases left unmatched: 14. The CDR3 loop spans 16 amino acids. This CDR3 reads CASGGQGAFRNQPQHF. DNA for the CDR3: TGTGCCAGTGGGGGGCAGGGGGCTTTTCGTAATCAGCCCCAGCATTTT.

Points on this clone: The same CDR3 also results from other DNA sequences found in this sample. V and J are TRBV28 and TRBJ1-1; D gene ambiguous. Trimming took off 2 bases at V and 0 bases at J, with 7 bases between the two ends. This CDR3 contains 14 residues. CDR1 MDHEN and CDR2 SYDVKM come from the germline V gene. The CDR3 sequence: CASSLRGMNTEAFF. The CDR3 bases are TGTGCCAGCAGTTTACGGGGAATGAACACTGAAGCTTTCTTT.

CDR3 DNA sequence: TGTGCCAGCAGCTTAATAGGGGGCAATGAGCAGTTCTTC. Protein sequence: CASSLIGGNEQFF. This chain connects TRBV7-2 to TRBJ2-1; a possible D gene is TRBD1 (6 bases). The V end lost 2 bases, the J end lost 6 bases, and 8 bases lay between the germline ends. Per the germline V gene, CDR1 is SGHTA and CDR2 is FQGNSA. The CDR3 totals 13 residues.

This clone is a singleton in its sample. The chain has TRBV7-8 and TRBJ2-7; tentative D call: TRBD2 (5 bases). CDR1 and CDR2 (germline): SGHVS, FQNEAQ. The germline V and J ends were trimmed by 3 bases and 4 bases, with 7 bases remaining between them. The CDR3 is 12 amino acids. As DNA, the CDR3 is TGTGCCAGCAGCTTCGTAGCGTACGAGCAGTACTTC. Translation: CASSFVAYEQYF.

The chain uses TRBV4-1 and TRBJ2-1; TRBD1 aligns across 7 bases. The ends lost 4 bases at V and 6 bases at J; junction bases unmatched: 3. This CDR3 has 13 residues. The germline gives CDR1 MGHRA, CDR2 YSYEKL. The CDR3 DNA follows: TGCGCCAGCAGCCTACACAGGGGCAATGAGCAGTTCTTC. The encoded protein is CASSLHRGNEQFF.

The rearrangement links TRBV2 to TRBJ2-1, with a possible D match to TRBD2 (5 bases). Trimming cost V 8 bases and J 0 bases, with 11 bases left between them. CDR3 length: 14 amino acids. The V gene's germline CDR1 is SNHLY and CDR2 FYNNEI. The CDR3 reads CASLDSHSYNEQFF. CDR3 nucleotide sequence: TGTGCCAGCTTGGACTCACACTCCTACAATGAGCAGTTCTTC.

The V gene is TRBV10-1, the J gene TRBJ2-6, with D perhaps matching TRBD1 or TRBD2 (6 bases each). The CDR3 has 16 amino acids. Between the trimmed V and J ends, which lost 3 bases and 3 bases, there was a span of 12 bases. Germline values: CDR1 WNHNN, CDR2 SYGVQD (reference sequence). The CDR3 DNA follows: TGCGCCAGCAGTGAAGGGGGGCGCAGTGGGGCCAACGTCCTGACTTTC. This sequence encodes CASSEGGRSGANVLTF.

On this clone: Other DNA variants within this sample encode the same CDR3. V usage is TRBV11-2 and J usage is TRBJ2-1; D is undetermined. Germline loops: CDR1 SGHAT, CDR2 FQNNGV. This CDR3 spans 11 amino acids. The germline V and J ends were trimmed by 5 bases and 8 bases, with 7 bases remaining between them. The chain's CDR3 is CASSLGHEQFF. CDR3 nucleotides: TGTGCCAGCAGCCTCGGCCATGAGCAGTTCTTC.

CDR3: CASSLTIPNGEDEKLFF. The CDR3 nucleotides read TGTGCCAGCTCACTAACAATACCCAACGGGGAAGATGAAAAACTGTTTTTT. This chain links TRBV18 with TRBJ1-4; D call uncertain. V gave up 4 bases and J gave up 6 bases, with 21 bases separating them. From germline, CDR1 is KGHSH and CDR2 LQKENI. This CDR3 has 17 residues.

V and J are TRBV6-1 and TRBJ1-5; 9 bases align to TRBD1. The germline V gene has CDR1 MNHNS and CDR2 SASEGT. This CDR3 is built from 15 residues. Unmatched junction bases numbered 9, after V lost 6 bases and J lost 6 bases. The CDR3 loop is CASRGTGGAGQPQHF. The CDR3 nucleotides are TGTGCCAGCAGGGGTACAGGGGGCGCCGGTCAGCCCCAGCATTTT.

The DNA of the CDR3 is TGTGCCAGCAGCTTAACGACCGGGACAGGGGGGGATACGCAGTATTTT. Translation gives CASSLTTGTGGDTQYF. The V call is TRBV7-8, the J call TRBJ2-3, with 11 bases that match TRBD1. The germline V gene encodes CDR1 SGHVS and CDR2 FQNEAQ. The V and J ends lost 2 bases and 6 bases, in that order; junction bases with no gene match: 7. The CDR3 is 16 residues long.

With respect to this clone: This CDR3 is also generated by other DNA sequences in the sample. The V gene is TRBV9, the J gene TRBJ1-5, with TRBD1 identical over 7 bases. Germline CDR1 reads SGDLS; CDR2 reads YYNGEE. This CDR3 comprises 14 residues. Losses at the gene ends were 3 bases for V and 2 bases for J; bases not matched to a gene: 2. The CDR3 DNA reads TGTGCCAGCAGCGCAACAGGGGGCAATCAGCCCCAGCATTTT. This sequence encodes CASSATGGNQPQHF.

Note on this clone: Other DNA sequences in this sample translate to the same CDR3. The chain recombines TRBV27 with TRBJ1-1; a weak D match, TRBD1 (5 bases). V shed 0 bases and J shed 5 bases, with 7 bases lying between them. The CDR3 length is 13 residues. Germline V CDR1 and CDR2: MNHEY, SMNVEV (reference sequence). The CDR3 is CASSLSKGTEAFF. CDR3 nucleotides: TGTGCCAGCAGTTTATCAAAGGGGACTGAAGCTTTCTTT.

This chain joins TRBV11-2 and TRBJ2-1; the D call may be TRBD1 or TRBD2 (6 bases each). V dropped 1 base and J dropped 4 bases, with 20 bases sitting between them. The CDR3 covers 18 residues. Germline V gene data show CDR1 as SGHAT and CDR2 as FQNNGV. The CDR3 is CASSLGLGGPLTYNEQFF. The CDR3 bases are TGTGCCAGCAGCTTAGGTCTGGGGGGCCCCCTTACGTACAATGAGCAGTTCTTC.

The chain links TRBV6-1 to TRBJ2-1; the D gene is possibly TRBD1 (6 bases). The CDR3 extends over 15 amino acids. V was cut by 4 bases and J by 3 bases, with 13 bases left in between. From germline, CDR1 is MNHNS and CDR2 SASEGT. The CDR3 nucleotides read TGTGCCAGCAGTGGACGGGACACCATCTACAATGAGCAGTTCTTC. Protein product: CASSGRDTIYNEQFF.

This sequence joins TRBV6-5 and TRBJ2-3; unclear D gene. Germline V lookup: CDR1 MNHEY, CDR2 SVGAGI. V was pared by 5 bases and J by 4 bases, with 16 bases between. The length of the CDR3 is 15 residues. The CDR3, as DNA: TGTGCCAGCAGTCCAGCTATCGGCTGGGCAGATACGCAGTATTTT. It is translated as CASSPAIGWADTQYF.

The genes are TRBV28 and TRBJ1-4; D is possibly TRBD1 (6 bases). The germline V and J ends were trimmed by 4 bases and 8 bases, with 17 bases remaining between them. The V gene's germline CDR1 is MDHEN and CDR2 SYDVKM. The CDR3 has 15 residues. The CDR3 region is CASSSGTSWEEKLFF. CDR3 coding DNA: TGTGCCAGCAGTTCGGGGACATCTTGGGAGGAAAAACTGTTTTTT.

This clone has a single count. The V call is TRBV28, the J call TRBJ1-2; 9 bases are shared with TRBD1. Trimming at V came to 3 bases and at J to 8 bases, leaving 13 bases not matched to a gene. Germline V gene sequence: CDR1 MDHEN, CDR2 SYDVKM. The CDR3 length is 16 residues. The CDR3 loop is CASSLILNRGPSGYTF. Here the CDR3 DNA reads TGTGCCAGCAGTTTGATTCTGAACAGGGGGCCGAGCGGCTACACCTTC.

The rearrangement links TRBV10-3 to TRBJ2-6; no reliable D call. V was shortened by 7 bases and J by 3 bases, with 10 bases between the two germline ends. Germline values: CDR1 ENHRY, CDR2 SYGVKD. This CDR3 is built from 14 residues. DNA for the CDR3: TGTGCCATCAAGGGTTCAGATGGGGCCAACGTCCTGACTTTC. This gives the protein CAIKGSDGANVLTF.

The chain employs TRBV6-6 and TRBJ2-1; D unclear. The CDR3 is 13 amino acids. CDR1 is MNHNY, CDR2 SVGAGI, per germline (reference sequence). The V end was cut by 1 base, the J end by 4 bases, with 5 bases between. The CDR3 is CASSYLQYNEQFF. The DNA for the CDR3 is TGTGCCAGCAGTTACTTACAATACAATGAGCAGTTCTTC.

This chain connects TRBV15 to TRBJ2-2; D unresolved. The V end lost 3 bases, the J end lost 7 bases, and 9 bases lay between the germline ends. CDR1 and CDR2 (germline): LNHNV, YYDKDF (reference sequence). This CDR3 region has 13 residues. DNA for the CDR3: TGTGCCACCAGCAGGGTAGGCAACGGGGAGCTGTTTTTT. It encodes CATSRVGNGELFF. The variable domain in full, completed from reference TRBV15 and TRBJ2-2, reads DAMVIQNPRYQVTQFGKPVTLSCSQTLNHNVMYWYQQKSSQAPKLLFHYYDKDFNNEADTPDNFQSRRPNTSFCFLDIRSPGLGDTAMYLCATSRVGNGELFFGEGSRLTVL.

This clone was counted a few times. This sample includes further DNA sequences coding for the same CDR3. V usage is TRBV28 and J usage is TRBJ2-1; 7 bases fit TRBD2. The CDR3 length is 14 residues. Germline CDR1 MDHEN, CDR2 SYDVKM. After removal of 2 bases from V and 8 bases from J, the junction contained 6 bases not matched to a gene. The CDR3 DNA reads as TGTGCCAGCAGTTTACCAAGCGGGAATGATGAGCAGTTCTTC. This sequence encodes CASSLPSGNDEQFF.

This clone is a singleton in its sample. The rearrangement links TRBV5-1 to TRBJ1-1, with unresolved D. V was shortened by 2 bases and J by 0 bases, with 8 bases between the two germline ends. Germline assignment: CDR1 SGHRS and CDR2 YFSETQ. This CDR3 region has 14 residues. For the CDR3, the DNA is TGCGCCAGCAGCTTCGACGGCCTGAACACTGAAGCTTTCTTT. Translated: CASSFDGLNTEAFF.